This is a list of T cell receptor beta chains from one sample in a study of blood T cell repertoires in COVID-19. Libraries were prepared by immunoSEQ multiplex PCR; TCRdb keeps only in-frame clonotypes and omits some of them. The profile shows about 220,000 clones, around four fifths of them singletons. The sequenced material came from peripheral blood. The source is a woman in her 70s with COVID-19, enrolled during active disease. Both conserved end residues are part of each CDR3. Each record gives: clone size, V gene, D gene, CDR3 length, J gene, CDR3 DNA, CDR3 protein. The D gene is left open where the match is weak. Clone size is stated in some rows and not others, as once, few, many or a class when expanded.

size: .; V: TRBV28; D: .; length: 14; J: TRBJ1-2; DNA: TGTGCCAGCAGTCGCCAGGGCGGTGTGAGGGGCTACACCTTC; CDR3: CASSRQGGVRGYTF
size: .; V: TRBV7-9; D: .; length: 15; J: TRBJ1-4; DNA: TGTGCCAGCAGCTTAGAGGCGGCTTATAATGAAAAACTGTTTTTT; CDR3: CASSLEAAYNEKLFF
size: .; V: TRBV6-5; D: TRBD1; length: 12; J: TRBJ2-7; DNA: TGTGCCAGCACCGGGACAGGGCGAATCAAGTACTTC; CDR3: CASTGTGRIKYF
size: .; V: TRBV30; D: TRBD2; length: 14; J: TRBJ2-1; DNA: TGTGCCTGGACGAAGCGGGAGAAATTGTATGAGCAGTTCTTC; CDR3: CAWTKREKLYEQFF
size: .; V: TRBV3-1/TRBV3-2; D: .; length: 12; J: TRBJ1-1; DNA: TGTGCCAGCAGCCAAGGTGATACTCGGGCTTTCTTT; CDR3: CASSQGDTRAFF
size: .; V: TRBV5-6; D: TRBD1; length: 14; J: TRBJ1-6; DNA: TGTGCCAGCAGCTGGACAGGAAATAATTCACCCCTCCACTTT; CDR3: CASSWTGNNSPLHF
size: .; V: TRBV30; D: .; length: 13; J: TRBJ1-3; DNA: TGTGCCTGGAGCAGGGATTACGGAAACACCATATATTTT; CDR3: CAWSRDYGNTIYF
size: .; V: TRBV7-9; D: TRBD1; length: 14; J: TRBJ2-2; DNA: TGTGCCAGCAGCTCACGGACAGGGCCCGGGGAGCTGTTTTTT; CDR3: CASSSRTGPGELFF
size: .; V: TRBV7-9; D: TRBD1; length: 15; J: TRBJ1-1; DNA: TGTGCCAGCAGCTCCACAGGGGTAGGGAACACTGAAGCTTTCTTT; CDR3: CASSSTGVGNTEAFF
size: .; V: TRBV13; D: TRBD1; length: 16; J: TRBJ2-2; DNA: TGTGCCAGCAGCCATTTCAGACAGGGGGCCGGCGGGGAGCTGTTTTTT; CDR3: CASSHFRQGAGGELFF
size: .; V: TRBV6-2/TRBV6-3; D: .; length: 15; J: TRBJ1-2; DNA: TGTGCCAGCAGTTCACCCTCCATTACAGGCTATGGCTACACCTTC; CDR3: CASSSPSITGYGYTF
size: .; V: TRBV19; D: .; length: 13; J: TRBJ1-2; DNA: TGTGCCAGTAGTATAGCAGGGGACTATGGCTACACCTTC; CDR3: CASSIAGDYGYTF
size: .; V: TRBV7-2; D: .; length: 13; J: TRBJ2-2; DNA: TGTGCCAGCAGCTTTTCACGAGCCGGGGAGCTGTTTTTT; CDR3: CASSFSRAGELFF
size: .; V: TRBV28; D: .; length: 13; J: TRBJ1-1; DNA: TGTGCCACCAGGACACCCATGAACACTGAAGCTTTCTTT; CDR3: CATRTPMNTEAFF
size: .; V: TRBV5-1; D: TRBD2; length: 16; J: TRBJ2-3; DNA: TGCGCCAGCAGCGGACTAGCGGGAGGGCCCGGGGATACGCAGTATTTT; CDR3: CASSGLAGGPGDTQYF
size: .; V: TRBV7-2; D: TRBD2; length: 16; J: TRBJ2-1; DNA: TGTGCCAGCAGCTTGTCCGGGACTAGGAGACTGAACGGGCAGTTCTTC; CDR3: CASSLSGTRRLNGQFF
size: .; V: TRBV29-1; D: TRBD1; length: 12; J: TRBJ1-4; DNA: TGCAGCGTCCTCGGGACAGGCCAAAAACTGTTTTTT; CDR3: CSVLGTGQKLFF
size: .; V: TRBV18; D: .; length: 16; J: TRBJ2-7; DNA: TGTGCCAGCTCACCACCGGTGGTACAGGGCGCCTACGAGCAGTACTTC; CDR3: CASSPPVVQGAYEQYF
size: .; V: TRBV19; D: TRBD2; length: 15; J: TRBJ2-1; DNA: TGTGCCAGTAGTTCCGGGACTAGCGCGTACAATGAGCAGTTCTTC; CDR3: CASSSGTSAYNEQFF
size: few; V: TRBV29-1; D: .; length: 13; J: TRBJ2-1; DNA: TGCAGCGTAGGGAGGGGGGCGACCAATGAGCAGTTCTTC; CDR3: CSVGRGATNEQFF
size: once; V: TRBV6-5; D: TRBD1; length: 15; J: TRBJ1-1; DNA: TGTGCCAGCAGTTCTATGGACAGGGAGGACACTGAAGCTTTCTTT; CDR3: CASSSMDREDTEAFF
size: .; V: TRBV5-4; D: TRBD1; length: 14; J: TRBJ1-6; DNA: TGTGCCAGCAGCTACGGACAGGGTGATTCACCCCTCCACTTT; CDR3: CASSYGQGDSPLHF
size: .; V: TRBV19; D: TRBD1; length: 14; J: TRBJ1-2; DNA: TGTGCCAGTACCCGTGGACAGGGAAACTATGGCTACACCTTC; CDR3: CASTRGQGNYGYTF
size: .; V: TRBV2; D: TRBD1; length: 14; J: TRBJ2-7; DNA: TGTGCCAGCAGTACCCGGACAGGACCCTACGAGCAGTACTTC; CDR3: CASSTRTGPYEQYF
size: .; V: TRBV18; D: .; length: 12; J: TRBJ2-1; DNA: TGTGCCAGCTCGCGACAGGCGAATGAGCAGTTCTTC; CDR3: CASSRQANEQFF
size: once; V: TRBV18; D: TRBD2; length: 17; J: TRBJ2-3; DNA: TGTGCCAGCTCACCACCGAACGCCCGGGAGGGGAGAGATACGCAGTATTTT; CDR3: CASSPPNAREGRDTQYF
size: once; V: TRBV19; D: TRBD2; length: 15; J: TRBJ2-1; DNA: TGTGCCAGTAGTTCTGGGACTAGGGGACTCAATGAGCAGTTCTTC; CDR3: CASSSGTRGLNEQFF